The 27 T cell receptor beta chains below were found in one sample sequenced in a study of beta chain features in type 1 diabetes (dated by TCRdb to between 2018 and 2020). The library relied on the immunoSEQ multiplex PCR assay. The entire amount of isolated RNA was reverse transcribed using the High Capacity cDNA Reverse Transcription Kit, so the sequenced TCRB transcripts were expressed ones. The table comes from immuneACCESS by way of TCRdb, which keeps in-frame sequences with V and J called. Part of the clones is missing from these tables; in studies checked, under half for an unresolved V gene and the rest for unknown reasons. The sample includes over 500,000 clones, with about 14% observed a single time. The ten most abundant clones make up about 0.093% of the sample. The material sequenced was naive CD4+ T cells from blood. Reading the label with the study, this specimen's cell subset or site is: true naive CD4+ T cells. These receptors were taken from a man younger than 35 in good health.

The chain combines TRBV25-1 with TRBJ1-5; a possible D gene is TRBD1 (6 bases). The CDR3 loop spans 14 amino acids. Germline lookup yields CDR1 MGHDK and CDR2 SYGVNS. V dropped 3 bases and J dropped 5 bases, with 11 bases sitting between them. The CDR3 spells CASSDWGRDQPQHF. In nucleotides, the CDR3 is TGTGCCAGCAGTGATTGGGGGCGCGATCAGCCCCAGCATTTT.

This clone was counted only a few times. The rearrangement links TRBV15 to TRBJ2-3; 8 bases are a match to TRBD2. CDR1 LNHNV and CDR2 YYDKDF come from the germline V gene (reference sequence). The CDR3 extends over 16 amino acids. The V segment lost 1 base and the J segment 3 bases; nucleotides outside the gene matches: 6. The CDR3 DNA is TGTGCCACCAGCAGAGCTAGCGGGTTTAGGACAGATACGCAGTATTTT. It yields the protein CATSRASGFRTDTQYF. The full variable domain, its missing parts supplied by reference TRBV15 and TRBJ2-3, is DAMVIQNPRYQVTQFGKPVTLSCSQTLNHNVMYWYQQKSSQAPKLLFHYYDKDFNNEADTPDNFQSRRPNTSFCFLDIRSPGLGDTAMYLCATSRASGFRTDTQYFGPGTRLTVL.

The rearrangement links TRBV7-9 to TRBJ1-3; possible D gene TRBD1, 5 bases. V lost 3 bases, J lost 0 bases, and 9 bases lay in between. Looked up from germline, CDR1 is SEHNR and CDR2 is FQNEAQ (reference sequence). The CDR3 is 15 residues long. CDR3 residues: CASSFGHTSGNTIYF. DNA of the CDR3: TGTGCCAGCAGCTTTGGACACACCTCTGGAAACACCATATATTTT.

Only a few counts were recorded for this clone. The chain links TRBV4-3 to TRBJ1-2, with D tentatively TRBD1 (6 bases). The CDR3 length is 15 residues. Deletions cut 0 bases from V and 4 bases from J, with 12 bases between. Germline loops: CDR1 LGHNA, CDR2 YSLEER. The CDR3 region is CASSQEAGAPYGYTF. CDR3 DNA: TGCGCCAGCAGCCAAGAGGCAGGGGCCCCCTATGGCTACACCTTC.

This rearrangement joins TRBV29-1 to TRBJ2-1; tentative D call: TRBD2 (5 bases). The germline V and J ends were trimmed by 1 base and 7 bases, with 14 bases remaining between them. Germline CDR1 reads SQVTM; CDR2 reads ANQGSEA. The CDR3 length is 14 residues. As DNA, the CDR3 is TGCAGCGTTGAAGCTAGACTAACGATGAATGAGCAGTTCTTC. It specifies CSVEARLTMNEQFF.

This clone has just a few counts. The chain joins TRBV6-5 to TRBJ2-7, with 8 bases aligning to TRBD1. Germline lookup yields CDR1 MNHEY and CDR2 SVGAGI. V was clipped by 7 bases and J by 6 bases; unmatched bases: 8. The CDR3 runs 13 residues. CDR3 sequence reads: CASTSGQGSEQYF. CDR3 in DNA: TGTGCCAGCACCTCAGGACAGGGTTCCGAGCAGTACTTC.

The chain links TRBV5-1 to TRBJ2-7, with no clear D. Germline lookup yields CDR1 SGHRS and CDR2 YFSETQ. This CDR3 spans 13 amino acids. V lost 0 bases and J 4 bases, leaving 8 bases between the germline ends. The CDR3 region is CASSLVAAYEQYF. The DNA of the CDR3 is TGCGCCAGCAGCTTGGTGGCCGCTTACGAGCAGTACTTC.

Remarks on this clone: Other nucleotide sequences in the sample specify the same CDR3. The chain employs TRBV27 and TRBJ2-7; 9 bases are a match to TRBD1. J was trimmed by 4 bases and V by 6 bases; bases with no gene match: 7. The CDR3 has 14 amino acids. Germline CDR1 and CDR2: MNHEY and SMNVEV (reference sequence). Here the CDR3 reads CASSYGTGSYEQYF. The CDR3, as DNA: TGTGCCAGCAGCTACGGGACAGGGAGTTACGAGCAGTACTTC.

This clone appeared a few times. The chain has TRBV29-1 and TRBJ1-1, with D possibly TRBD1 on 5 matching bases. Germline assignment: CDR1 SQVTM and CDR2 ANQGSEA. The CDR3 is 11 residues long. V lost 2 bases and J lost 14, with 15 bases in between. CDR3 DNA: TGCAGCGTTGAACAGGGTCGGATTCCGTTCTTT. Translating it yields CSVEQGRIPFF.

The chain carries TRBV7-2 and TRBJ2-1, with 8 bases aligning to TRBD1. The length of the CDR3 is 12 residues. The germline V gene has CDR1 SGHTA and CDR2 FQGNSA. The V segment lost 4 bases and the J segment 10 bases; nucleotides outside the gene matches: 3. The chain's CDR3 is CASSSGQVEQFF. Written as DNA, the CDR3 is TGTGCCAGCAGCTCGGGACAGGTGGAGCAGTTCTTC.

The J gene is TRBJ2-1, the V gene TRBV4-3; D is perhaps TRBD2 (6 bases). The CDR3 consists of 21 residues. Germline CDR1 and CDR2: LGHNA and YSLEER. The germline V and J ends were trimmed by 0 bases and 0 bases, with 24 bases remaining between them. In DNA form, the CDR3 reads TGCGCCAGCAGCCAAGATCTGGGGACCCTTGCGGGGCCCAGCTCCTACAATGAGCAGTTCTTC. It translates to CASSQDLGTLAGPSSYNEQFF.

This clone was counted only a few times. The chain uses TRBV29-1 and TRBJ2-5; D perhaps matches TRBD2 (5 bases). Trimming took 8 bases from V and 7 from J, leaving 20 bases between them. Germline V gene data show CDR1 as SQVTM and CDR2 as ANQGSEA. This CDR3 is built from 13 residues. This chain's CDR3 is CSTRRAERGTQYF. The CDR3 region has the DNA TGCAGCACGCGCCGGGCCGAACGGGGGACCCAGTACTTC.

This clone showed up just a few times. The chain employs TRBV12-5 and TRBJ2-3; D may be TRBD1 (6 bases). Deletions cut 4 bases from V and 1 base from J, with 9 bases between. The germline gives CDR1 LGHNT, CDR2 FRNRAP. The CDR3 runs to 14 residues. CDR3 sequence: CASGSGQRTDTQYF. CDR3 in DNA: TGTGCTAGTGGTTCAGGACAGCGCACAGATACGCAGTATTTT.

This clone came up a few times. The V gene is TRBV6-6, the J gene TRBJ2-7; 7 bases align to TRBD1. J gave up 5 bases and V 6 bases, and 7 bases lay outside the gene matches. The germline V gene encodes CDR1 MNHNY and CDR2 SVGAGI (reference sequence). This CDR3 comprises 13 residues. The CDR3 DNA reads TGTGCCAGCAGGGCGAGACAGGGAAACGAGCAGTACTTC. Its protein is CASRARQGNEQYF.

V is TRBV6-6 and J is TRBJ1-4; D possibly corresponds to TRBD1 (5 bases). V was trimmed by 4 bases and J by 8 bases, leaving 17 bases between them. This CDR3 has 15 amino acids. Germline CDR1 reads MNHNY; CDR2 reads SVGAGI (reference sequence). CDR3 in amino acids: CASSSSLPGYEKLFF. The DNA of the CDR3 is TGTGCCAGCAGTTCCTCCCTGCCAGGGTACGAAAAACTGTTTTTT.

The gene calls are TRBV7-3 and TRBJ1-2, with 10 bases lining up with TRBD1. Trimming removed 4 bases from V and 4 bases from J; junction bases left unmatched: 3. The CDR3 has 14 amino acids. Looked up from germline, CDR1 is SGHTA and CDR2 is FQGTGA. The CDR3, as DNA: TGTGCCAGCAGCTCGACAGGGGGCAGCTATGGCTACACCTTC. This codes for CASSSTGGSYGYTF.

This clone was detected only a few times. The chain uses TRBV28 and TRBJ1-1; D remains ambiguous. The ends were cut back, 8 bases at V and 4 bases at J, with 11 bases in the middle. The germline V gene has CDR1 MDHEN and CDR2 SYDVKM. The CDR3 is 12 residues long. The CDR3 sequence is CASLRSFTEAFF. CDR3 nucleotide sequence: TGTGCCAGCCTTCGGAGTTTCACTGAAGCTTTCTTT. Supplemented by reference TRBV28 and TRBJ1-1, the full variable domain reads DVKVTQSSRYLVKRTGEKVFLECVQDMDHENMFWYRQDPGLGLRLIYFSYDVKMKEKGDIPEGYSVSREKKERFSLILESASTNQTSMYLCASLRSFTEAFFGQGTRLTVV.

V gene TRBV19 combines with J gene TRBJ2-2; 9 nucleotides agree with TRBD1. J was trimmed by 5 bases and V by 6 bases; bases with no gene match: 4. The CDR3 loop spans 14 amino acids. The germline V gene encodes CDR1 LNHDA and CDR2 SQIVND (reference sequence). The DNA for the CDR3 is TGTGCCAGTAGGACGACAGGGGGTACCGGGGAGCTGTTTTTT. Translated, it gives CASRTTGGTGELFF.

The V and J genes are TRBV7-2 and TRBJ2-7; 8 positions agree with TRBD1. This CDR3 comprises 15 residues. Trimming at V came to 4 bases and at J to 1 base, leaving 6 bases not matched to a gene. CDR1 and CDR2 (germline): SGHTA, FQGNSA. The CDR3 nucleotides are TGTGCCAGCAGCTGGACAGGGCCCGATTCCTACGAGCAGTACTTC. This sequence encodes CASSWTGPDSYEQYF.

This clone was counted between two and nine times. The chain is built from TRBV5-4 and TRBJ2-3; D may be TRBD2 (5 bases). Germline assignment: CDR1 SGHNT and CDR2 YYREEE (reference sequence). Deletions cut 5 bases from V and 1 base from J, with 11 bases between. This CDR3 comprises 14 residues. Here the CDR3 DNA reads TGTGCCAGCAGATCAACCGGGGGCACAGATACGCAGTATTTT. It yields the protein CASRSTGGTDTQYF. Full variable domain (missing parts from reference TRBV5-4 and TRBJ2-3): ETGVTQSPTHLIKTRGQQVTLRCSSQSGHNTVSWYQQALGQGPQFIFQYYREEENGRGNFPPRFSGLQFPNYSSELNVNALELDDSALYLCASRSTGGTDTQYFGPGTRLTVL.

V gene TRBV7-9 combines with J gene TRBJ2-3; D might be TRBD1 or TRBD2, each matching 5 bases. Germline CDR1 reads SEHNR; CDR2 reads FQNEAQ (reference sequence). Trimming shortened V by 4 bases and J by 5 bases, and 16 bases separated the two germline ends. The CDR3 runs 15 residues. CDR3 amino acids: CASSYTSGRRDTQYF. The CDR3 DNA follows: TGTGCCAGCAGCTATACCTCGGGGCGCCGAGATACGCAGTATTTT.

The chain has TRBV11-1 and TRBJ1-1; D uncertain. CDR1 and CDR2 (germline): SGHAT, FQDESV (reference sequence). There are 12 residues in the CDR3. The germline V and J ends were trimmed by 5 bases and 6 bases, with 10 bases remaining between them. The chain's CDR3 is CASSAFSAEAFF. The CDR3, as DNA: TGTGCCAGCAGCGCTTTTTCGGCTGAAGCTTTCTTT.

The chain uses TRBV10-2 and TRBJ1-1; D ambiguous. Germline CDR1 is WSHSY and CDR2 is SAAADI. This CDR3 region has 12 residues. Trimming removed 6 bases at V and 4 bases at J, with 9 bases between. CDR3 nucleotide sequence: TGCGCCAGCAGGGACGGCGGCACTGAAGCTTTCTTT. It specifies CASRDGGTEAFF.

The chain combines TRBV9 with TRBJ2-2, with D perhaps matching TRBD1 (5 bases). Trimming cost V 0 bases and J 2 bases, with 8 bases left between them. Germline V lookup: CDR1 SGDLS, CDR2 YYNGEE. This CDR3 has 15 amino acids. CDR3 amino acids: CASSVDWTNTGELFF. CDR3 in DNA: TGTGCCAGCAGCGTAGACTGGACAAACACCGGGGAGCTGTTTTTT.

This clone was detected a few times. The chain is built from TRBV10-3 and TRBJ2-7; the match to TRBD2 covers 7 bases. The CDR3 consists of 14 residues. CDR1 and CDR2 from the germline V gene are ENHRY and SYGVKD. Germline trimming cut 6 bases from V and 0 bases from J; bases unmatched to any gene: 5. CDR3 in DNA: TGTGCCATCAGCCCAGCGGGGAGCTCCTACGAGCAGTACTTC. Its translation: CAISPAGSSYEQYF.

V usage is TRBV4-3 and J usage is TRBJ1-2, with unresolved D. The CDR3 totals 17 residues. CDR1 LGHNA and CDR2 YSLEER come from the germline V gene. V lost 4 bases, J lost 5 bases, and 23 bases lay in between. For the CDR3, the DNA is TGCGCCAGCAGCCGGAATAAAGAAGGGCTGGGAGTATATGGCTACACCTTC. Residues: CASSRNKEGLGVYGYTF.

Only a few counts were recorded for this clone. V is TRBV7-3 and J is TRBJ2-7, with D perhaps matching TRBD1 (5 bases). The CDR3 sequence is 15 residues long. The germline CDR1 and CDR2 sequences are SGHTA and FQGTGA. Trimming shortened V by 2 bases and J by 2 bases, and 13 bases separated the two germline ends. The CDR3 DNA reads TGTGCCAGCAGCTTATCAGGGTCCTCCCCCTACGAGCAGTACTTC. It yields the protein CASSLSGSSPYEQYF. Full variable domain (rest looked up from reference TRBV7-3 and TRBJ2-7): GAGVSQTPSNKVTEKGKYVELRCDPISGHTALYWYRQSLGQGPEFLIYFQGTGAADDSGLPNDRFFAVRPEGSVSTLKIQRTERGDSAVYLCASSLSGSSPYEQYFGPGTRLTVT.